The clone carrying this T cell receptor (beta chain) was found many times. Its target is unknown. An end of the junction does not agree with germline; a read error may underlie this. The CDR3 consists of 12 residues. Germline CDR1 reads SGHTA; CDR2 reads FQGNSA. By 5'RACE template switching, TCR cDNA was produced, with a universal primer site and UMIs added in the process. One entry per CDR3 protein results from TCRdb running MiXCR on the 5' RACE reads. The table shows over 150,000 distinct CDR3 sequences, with about 6.2% occurring only once. The entry originates in a study of T cells after yellow fever vaccination. Study conclusions and caveats: CD4 and CD8 compartments shared a small share of clonotypes. Abundant contaminating clonotypes from the bulk population could appear in FACS-sorted repertoires.

The clonotype originates from a man in his late teens or twenties who received the YFV17D yellow fever vaccine. The starting material was CD4+ T cells sorted from PBMCs, obtained on the day of the first yellow fever vaccination. This rearrangement joins TRBV7-2 to TRBJ2-2; D gene uncertain. CDR3 DNA: TGTGCCAGCAGCTTAGTCGGGTCCCCCTGGGTTTTT. Its protein product is CASSLVGSPWVF. The whole variable domain, filled in from reference TRBV7-2 and TRBJ2-2, reads GAGVSQSPSNKVTEKGKDVELRCDPISGHTALYWYRQSLGQGLEFLIYFQGNSAPDKSGLPSDRFSAERTGGSVSTLTIQRTQQEDSAVYLCASSLVGSPWVFGEGSRLTVL.